The T cell receptor (beta chain) under discussion was sequenced for a study of cytomegalovirus exposure and HLA in healthy donors. The PCR was carried out with 60 Vbeta primers and 13 Jbeta primers. TCRdb's copy holds only in-frame clones and misses some; the assay was immunoSEQ multiplex PCR. The data contain about 130,000 clones, just over 70% of them singletons. Germline CDR1 is SQVTM and CDR2 is ANQGSEA. This CDR3 has 13 residues. V was cut by 6 bases and J by 0 bases, with 11 bases left in between. Specimen: PBMCs. The sequence came from a woman aged 55-69 years in good health and CMV-seropositive. The V gene is TRBV29-1, the J gene TRBJ1-1; tentatively, D is TRBD1 (5 bases). The CDR3 nucleotides read TGCAGCGTGGTTGGACAAATGAACACTGAAGCTTTCTTT. Amino acid sequence: CSVVGQMNTEAFF.